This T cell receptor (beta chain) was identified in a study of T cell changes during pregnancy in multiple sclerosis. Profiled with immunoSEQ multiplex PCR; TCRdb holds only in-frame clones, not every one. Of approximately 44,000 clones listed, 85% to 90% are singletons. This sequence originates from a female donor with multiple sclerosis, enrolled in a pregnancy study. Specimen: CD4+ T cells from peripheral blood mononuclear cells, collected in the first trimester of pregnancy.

CDR3 loop: CASSQDRGLAEGGDTQYF. As DNA, the CDR3 is TGCGCCAGCAGCCAAGATAGGGGACTAGCGGAGGGGGGAGATACGCAGTATTTT. V is TRBV4-1 and J is TRBJ2-3, with TRBD2 identical over 11 bases. V was clipped by 0 bases and J by 5 bases; unmatched bases: 10. CDR1 and CDR2 from the germline V gene are MGHRA and YSYEKL. CDR3 length: 18 amino acids.